One and the same sample provided the 25 T cell receptor beta chains below, sequenced in a study of identical twins. A single record per CDR3 protein comes from TCRdb applying MiXCR to the 5' RACE reads. The table has more than 250,000 distinct CDR3 sequences, more than 6.5% seen once. In addition, the sample was reused for a study of yellow fever vaccine responses in identical twins.

Sequenced sample: memory (CD45RO+) T cells sorted from blood. These receptors all stem from a woman aged 18-35 years in good health.

This clonotype appeared many times. The chain combines TRBV6-2 or TRBV6-3 with TRBJ2-3; D possibly corresponds to TRBD2 (6 bases). V gave up 6 bases and J gave up 0 bases, with 16 bases separating them. Per germline, CDR1 MNHEY and CDR2 SVGEGT. The CDR3 has 16 residues. CDR3 DNA: TGTGCCAGCAGAGCTCACCCCGGGACTAGCACAGATACGCAGTATTTT. Its protein product is CASRAHPGTSTDTQYF.

This clonotype has only a few counts. The CDR3 loop is CASSELRERTEAFF. For the CDR3, the DNA is TGTGCCAGCAGTGAACTGCGCGAACGGACTGAAGCTTTCTTT. The V gene is TRBV6-1, the J gene TRBJ1-1; no reliable D call. CDR3 length equals 14 residues. From germline, CDR1 is MNHNS and CDR2 SASEGT. The V and J ends lost 2 bases and 5 bases respectively, with 12 bases between them.

This clonotype was counted only a few times. The chain couples TRBV11-2 to TRBJ2-7; 8 positions match TRBD1. Trimming at V came to 6 bases and at J to 5 bases, leaving 6 bases not matched to a gene. The length of the CDR3 is 13 residues. CDR1 and CDR2 from the germline V gene are SGHAT and FQNNGV. CDR3: CASRSPQGDEQYV. In DNA form, the CDR3 reads TGTGCCAGCAGATCCCCACAGGGGGACGAGCAGTACGTC.

This clonotype was detected ten times or more. The chain carries TRBV2 and TRBJ2-7; D call uncertain. Germline V gene sequence: CDR1 SNHLY, CDR2 FYNNEI. The CDR3 totals 13 residues. V shed 5 bases and J shed 0 bases, with 8 bases lying between them. The CDR3 DNA sequence: TGTGCCAGCAGTTTGGGATACTCCTACGAGCAGTACTTC. This encodes CASSLGYSYEQYF.

This clonotype was seen more than once but under ten times. This chain connects TRBV7-9 to TRBJ2-1; 8 positions match TRBD2. Per germline, CDR1 SEHNR and CDR2 FQNEAQ (reference sequence). The CDR3 runs to 16 residues. V lost 4 bases to trimming and J lost 7 bases; unmatched junction nucleotides: 12. As DNA, the CDR3 is TGTGCCAGCAGCTCTTTGCGGGGGGCTCTTTTAAATGAGCAGTTCTTC. This codes for CASSSLRGALLNEQFF.

V is TRBV20-1 and J is TRBJ1-4; 8 nucleotides agree with TRBD1. V gave up 6 bases and J gave up 2 bases; unmatched junction bases: 2. Germline V gives CDR1 DFQATT, CDR2 SNEGSKA (reference sequence). The CDR3 runs 13 residues. The CDR3 spells CSARTGTNEKLFF. The CDR3 DNA sequence: TGCAGTGCCCGGACAGGGACTAATGAAAAACTGTTTTTT.

This chain connects TRBV18 to TRBJ1-3; no clear D. Per the germline V gene, CDR1 is KGHSH and CDR2 is LQKENI. The CDR3 extends over 15 amino acids. Trimming removed 8 bases at V and 3 bases at J, with 17 bases between. The CDR3 spells CASQYTKAGGNTIYF. CDR3 bases: TGTGCCAGCCAGTATACCAAGGCGGGTGGAAACACCATATATTTT.

Ten or more counts support this clonotype. The chain uses TRBV5-1 and TRBJ2-3, with 11 bases matching TRBD2. J lost 4 bases, V lost 1 base, and 2 bases had no gene match. Germline V gives CDR1 SGHRS, CDR2 YFSETQ. CDR3 size: 15 residues. CDR3 sequence reads: CASSLSLAGADTQYF. In DNA form, the CDR3 reads TGCGCCAGCAGCTTGTCACTAGCGGGAGCAGATACGCAGTATTTT.

This clonotype was observed many times. The chain has TRBV5-1 and TRBJ2-3; D is undetermined. In germline, CDR1 is SGHRS, CDR2 YFSETQ. CDR3 size: 15 residues. The V gene lost 0 bases and the J gene lost 0 bases, with 8 bases spanning the gap. CDR3 nucleotides: TGCGCCAGCAGCTTGGGACAAGCTAGCACAGATACGCAGTATTTT. This codes for CASSLGQASTDTQYF.

The chain combines TRBV19 with TRBJ2-1; D is ambiguous. The CDR3 totals 13 residues. Looked up from germline, CDR1 is LNHDA and CDR2 is SQIVND (reference sequence). V gave up 2 bases and J gave up 6 bases, with 8 bases separating them. Here the CDR3 DNA reads TGTGCCAGTAGTATATGGTCGGGCAATGAGCAGTTCTTC. Its protein is CASSIWSGNEQFF.

The CDR3 DNA sequence: TGCGCCAGCAGCTTGGTCACTCCGGGACAGGGGACGGATGAGCAGTTCTTC. The encoded protein is CASSLVTPGQGTDEQFF. The rearrangement uses TRBV5-1 and TRBJ2-1; 10 nucleotides align to TRBD1. Germline CDR1 reads SGHRS; CDR2 reads YFSETQ. Unmatched junction bases numbered 11, after V lost 0 bases and J lost 8 bases. The CDR3 runs to 17 residues.

V and J are TRBV19 and TRBJ2-5; D call uncertain. The CDR3 is made up of 13 amino acids. CDR1 and CDR2 from the germline V gene are LNHDA and SQIVND (reference sequence). V was trimmed by 5 bases and J by 0 bases, leaving 7 bases between them. CDR3 DNA sequence: TGTGCCAGTAGTCGAAACAACCAAGAGACCCAGTACTTC. Amino acids: CASSRNNQETQYF.

This clonotype was seen a handful of times. CDR3 amino acids: CASGPDRGYGYTF. DNA of the CDR3: TGTGCCAGCGGACCGGACAGGGGCTATGGCTACACCTTC. J is TRBJ1-2 and V is TRBV6-1, with TRBD1 matching 9 bases. The germline CDR1 and CDR2 sequences are MNHNS and SASEGT. The CDR3 is 13 amino acids. Trimming removed 8 bases from V and 4 bases from J; junction bases left unmatched: 5.

Many counts were recorded for this clonotype. The CDR3 reads CSVEERPNPPEAFF. In DNA, the CDR3 is TGCAGCGTTGAAGAACGTCCGAACCCCCCTGAAGCTTTCTTT. The V call is TRBV29-1, the J call TRBJ1-1; no clear D. The CDR3 covers 14 residues. V was pared by 0 bases and J by 6 bases, with 14 bases between. CDR1 is SQVTM, CDR2 ANQGSEA, per germline.

The CDR3 region is CSVQVNEKLFF. The CDR3 DNA follows: TGCAGTGTCCAGGTTAATGAAAAACTGTTTTTT. The chain couples TRBV20-1 to TRBJ1-4; D is unclear. The germline V gene encodes CDR1 DFQATT and CDR2 SNEGSKA (reference sequence). V was trimmed by 7 bases and J by 4 bases, leaving 7 bases between them. CDR3 length: 11 residues.

This clonotype was detected ten times or more. The chain carries TRBV20-1 and TRBJ2-3; D call uncertain. Germline loops: CDR1 DFQATT, CDR2 SNEGSKA (reference sequence). With 6 bases removed from V and 5 bases from J, the gap between germline ends came to 9 bases. There are 11 residues in the CDR3. The CDR3: CSATSIDTQYF. The CDR3 DNA reads as TGCAGTGCAACGTCGATAGATACGCAGTATTTT.

J is TRBJ1-6 and V is TRBV28, with a possible D match to TRBD1 (6 bases). CDR3 length equals 16 residues. V lost 5 bases to trimming and J lost 0 bases, with 11 bases between them. The V gene's germline CDR1 is MDHEN and CDR2 SYDVKM. The CDR3 DNA reads as TGTGCCAGCAGTGGGGGGGGCGGCTCCTATAATTCACCCCTCCACTTT. Its translation: CASSGGGGSYNSPLHF. Complete variable domain (other parts from reference TRBV28 and TRBJ1-6): DVKVTQSSRYLVKRTGEKVFLECVQDMDHENMFWYRQDPGLGLRLIYFSYDVKMKEKGDIPEGYSVSREKKERFSLILESASTNQTSMYLCASSGGGGSYNSPLHFGNGTRLTVT.

This clonotype came up many times. This chain connects TRBV25-1 to TRBJ1-1, with D unresolved. Germline V CDR1 and CDR2: MGHDK, SYGVNS. Trimming shortened V by 2 bases and J by 3 bases, and 10 bases separated the two germline ends. This CDR3 is built from 14 residues. This CDR3 reads CASSEPRMDTEAFF. Here the CDR3 DNA reads TGTGCCAGCAGTGAACCCCGGATGGACACTGAAGCTTTCTTT.

In this sample, this clonotype turned up a few times. J is TRBJ1-3 and V is TRBV6-1, with D uncertain. Deletions cut 7 bases from V and 4 bases from J, with 11 bases between. The CDR3 covers 13 residues. Germline V CDR1 and CDR2: MNHNS, SASEGT. CDR3 bases: TGTGCCAGCACCAGCCCAGAAGGAAACACCATATATTTT. This encodes CASTSPEGNTIYF.

Many counts were recorded for this clonotype. V is TRBV6-5 and J is TRBJ1-2, with D unclear. Germline CDR1 is MNHEY and CDR2 is SVGAGI. CDR3 size: 15 residues. Trimming took off 2 bases at V and 3 bases at J, with 13 bases between the two ends. The CDR3 DNA reads as TGTGCCAGCAGTTACGACGGGAGTAAATACTATGGCTACACCTTC. This translates into CASSYDGSKYYGYTF.

This clonotype was observed at least ten times. The chain employs TRBV15 and TRBJ2-1; 12 bases align to TRBD2. Germline CDR1 is LNHNV and CDR2 is YYDKDF (reference sequence). J gave up 10 bases and V 0 bases, and 4 bases lay outside the gene matches. The CDR3 sequence is 15 residues long. CDR3 coding DNA: TGTGCCACCAGCAGAGATCTACTAGCGGGAGGAGAGCAGTTCTTC. Protein product: CATSRDLLAGGEQFF. Full variable domain (outside the CDR3, taken from reference TRBV15 and TRBJ2-1): DAMVIQNPRYQVTQFGKPVTLSCSQTLNHNVMYWYQQKSSQAPKLLFHYYDKDFNNEADTPDNFQSRRPNTSFCFLDIRSPGLGDTAMYLCATSRDLLAGGEQFFGPGTRLTVL.

In this sample, this clonotype turned up a few times. This chain links TRBV5-6 with TRBJ1-2; 7 nucleotides match TRBD1. Unmatched junction bases numbered 10, after V lost 5 bases and J lost 3 bases. CDR3 size: 15 residues. Per the germline V gene, CDR1 is SGHDT and CDR2 is YYEEEE. This CDR3 reads CASSLRQGEDYGYTF. In nucleotides, the CDR3 is TGTGCCAGCAGTTTAAGACAGGGTGAGGACTATGGCTACACCTTC.

The CDR3 sequence is CSAPPGTSQYF. The CDR3 region has the DNA TGCAGTGCTCCCCCCGGGACTTCCCAGTACTTC. The gene calls are TRBV20-1 and TRBJ2-5; tentatively, D is TRBD2 (6 bases). The CDR3 contains 11 residues. The germline CDR1 and CDR2 sequences are DFQATT and SNEGSKA (reference sequence). Trimming shortened V by 5 bases and J by 9 bases, and 13 bases separated the two germline ends.

V is TRBV9 and J is TRBJ1-1; D is ambiguous. This CDR3 is 15 amino acids long. Germline V gene data show CDR1 as SGDLS and CDR2 as YYNGEE. V dropped 4 bases and J dropped 0 bases, with 13 bases sitting between them. CDR3 protein: CASSIKTDLNTEAFF. The CDR3 DNA sequence: TGTGCCAGCAGCATAAAGACGGACCTGAACACTGAAGCTTTCTTT.

CDR3 sequence (DNA): TGCGCCAGCAGCCAAGAAAGGGTCAGGGTAAGTGAGCAGTTCTTC. It specifies CASSQERVRVSEQFF. The chain has TRBV4-1 and TRBJ2-1; perhaps TRBD1 as D (5 bases). The CDR3 covers 15 residues. The germline V gene encodes CDR1 MGHRA and CDR2 YSYEKL. V was shortened by 0 bases and J by 9 bases, with 15 bases between the two germline ends.